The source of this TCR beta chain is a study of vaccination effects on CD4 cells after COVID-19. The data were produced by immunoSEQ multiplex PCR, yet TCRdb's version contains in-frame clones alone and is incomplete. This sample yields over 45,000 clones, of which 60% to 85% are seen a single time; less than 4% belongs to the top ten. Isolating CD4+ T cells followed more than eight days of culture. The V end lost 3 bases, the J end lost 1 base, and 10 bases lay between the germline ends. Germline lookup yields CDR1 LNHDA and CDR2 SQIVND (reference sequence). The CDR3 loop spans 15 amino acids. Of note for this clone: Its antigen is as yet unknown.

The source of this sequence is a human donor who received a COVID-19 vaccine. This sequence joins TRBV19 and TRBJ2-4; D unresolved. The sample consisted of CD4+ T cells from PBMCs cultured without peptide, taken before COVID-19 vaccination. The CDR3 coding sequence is TGTGCCAGTAGTATTCCCCTGAGGGCCAAAAACATTCAGTACTTC. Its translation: CASSIPLRAKNIQYF.